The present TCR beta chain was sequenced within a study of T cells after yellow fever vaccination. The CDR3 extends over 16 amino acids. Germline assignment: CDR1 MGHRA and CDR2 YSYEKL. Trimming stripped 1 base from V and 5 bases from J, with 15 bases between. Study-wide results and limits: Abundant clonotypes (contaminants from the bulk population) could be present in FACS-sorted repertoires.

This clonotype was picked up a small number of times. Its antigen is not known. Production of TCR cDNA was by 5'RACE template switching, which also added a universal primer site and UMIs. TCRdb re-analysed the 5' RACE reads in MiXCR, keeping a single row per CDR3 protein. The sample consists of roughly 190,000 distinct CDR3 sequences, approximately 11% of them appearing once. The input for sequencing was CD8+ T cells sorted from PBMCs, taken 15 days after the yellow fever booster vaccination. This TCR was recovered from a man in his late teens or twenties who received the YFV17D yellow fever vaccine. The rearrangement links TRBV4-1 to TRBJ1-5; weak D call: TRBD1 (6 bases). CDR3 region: CASSQGLDSKDQPQHF. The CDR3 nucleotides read TGCGCCAGCAGCCAAGGACTGGACAGCAAAGATCAGCCCCAGCATTTT.